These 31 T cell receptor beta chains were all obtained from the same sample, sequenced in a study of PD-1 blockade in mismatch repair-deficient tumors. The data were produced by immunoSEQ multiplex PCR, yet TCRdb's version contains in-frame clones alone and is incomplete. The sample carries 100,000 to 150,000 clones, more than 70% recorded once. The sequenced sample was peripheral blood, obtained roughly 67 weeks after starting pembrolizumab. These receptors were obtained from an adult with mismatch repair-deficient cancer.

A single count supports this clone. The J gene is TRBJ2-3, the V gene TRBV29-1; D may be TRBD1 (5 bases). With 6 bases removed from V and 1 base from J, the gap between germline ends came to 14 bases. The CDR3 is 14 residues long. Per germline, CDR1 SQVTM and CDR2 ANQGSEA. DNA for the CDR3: TGCAGCGTACAGGCTACCCACCGCACAGATACGCAGTATTTT. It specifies CSVQATHRTDTQYF.

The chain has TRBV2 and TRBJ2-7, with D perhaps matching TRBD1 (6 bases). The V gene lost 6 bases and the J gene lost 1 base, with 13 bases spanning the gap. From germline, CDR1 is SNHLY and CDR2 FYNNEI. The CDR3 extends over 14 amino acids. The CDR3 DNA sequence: TGTGCCAGCAGCCCCGGGACAAATTCCTACGAGCAGTACTTC. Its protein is CASSPGTNSYEQYF.

CDR3 coding DNA: TGCGCCAGCAGCTCGGACAGCCGCTACGAGCAGTACTTC. This sequence encodes CASSSDSRYEQYF. The J gene is TRBJ2-7, the V gene TRBV5-1; perhaps TRBD1 as D (6 bases). V gave up 3 bases and J gave up 3 bases, with 10 bases separating them. CDR3 length: 13 residues. CDR1 is SGHRS and CDR2 is YFSETQ in the germline V gene.

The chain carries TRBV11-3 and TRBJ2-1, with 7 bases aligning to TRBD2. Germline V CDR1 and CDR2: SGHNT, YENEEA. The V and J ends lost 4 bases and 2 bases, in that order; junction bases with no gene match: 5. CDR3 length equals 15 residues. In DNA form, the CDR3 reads TGTGCCAGCAGCTCGCGGGAGACCACCTACAATGAGCAGTTCTTC. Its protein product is CASSSRETTYNEQFF.

The CDR3 DNA is TGTGCCAGTAGGCTCTCGGGCCGGACAGGGGGCGTCAATGAGCAGTTCTTC. Residues: CASRLSGRTGGVNEQFF. J is TRBJ2-1 and V is TRBV19; 11 bases align to TRBD1. The germline gives CDR1 LNHDA, CDR2 SQIVND (reference sequence). V shed 6 bases and J 6 bases; nucleotides not matched to a gene: 13. This CDR3 has 17 amino acids.

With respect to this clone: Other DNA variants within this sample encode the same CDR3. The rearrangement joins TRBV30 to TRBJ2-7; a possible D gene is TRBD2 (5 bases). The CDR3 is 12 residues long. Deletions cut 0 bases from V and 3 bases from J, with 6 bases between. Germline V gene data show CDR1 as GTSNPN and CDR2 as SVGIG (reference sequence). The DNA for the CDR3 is TGTGCCTGGAGTGTTGGAGGCTACGAGCAGTACTTC. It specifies CAWSVGGYEQYF.

The CDR3 DNA sequence: TGTGCCAGCAGCTCCCCGGGTAGCGGGATAAACAAGGGTGAGCAGTTCTTC. Amino acids: CASSSPGSGINKGEQFF. The chain uses TRBV5-4 and TRBJ2-1; 8 bases are shared with TRBD2. The germline V gene has CDR1 SGHNT and CDR2 YYREEE (reference sequence). The V segment lost 3 bases and the J segment 9 bases; nucleotides outside the gene matches: 17. The CDR3 extends over 17 amino acids.

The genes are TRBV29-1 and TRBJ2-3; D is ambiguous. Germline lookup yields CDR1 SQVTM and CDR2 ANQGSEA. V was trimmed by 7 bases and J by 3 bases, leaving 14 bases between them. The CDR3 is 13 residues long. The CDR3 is CSASEFQTDTQYF. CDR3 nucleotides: TGCAGCGCTTCAGAGTTCCAGACAGATACGCAGTATTTT.

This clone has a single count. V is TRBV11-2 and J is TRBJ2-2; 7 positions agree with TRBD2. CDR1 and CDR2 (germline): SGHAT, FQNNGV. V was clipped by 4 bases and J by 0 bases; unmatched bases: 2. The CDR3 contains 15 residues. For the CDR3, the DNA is TGTGCCAGCAGCTGGAGCGGGGCGAACACCGGGGAGCTGTTTTTT. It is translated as CASSWSGANTGELFF.

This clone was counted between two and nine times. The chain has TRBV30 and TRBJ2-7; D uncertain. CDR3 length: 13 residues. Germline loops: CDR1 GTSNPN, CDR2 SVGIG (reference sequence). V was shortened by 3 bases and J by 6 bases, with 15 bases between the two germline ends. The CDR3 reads CAWRSAHRGEQYF. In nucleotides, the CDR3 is TGTGCCTGGAGGTCGGCCCACAGAGGCGAGCAGTACTTC.

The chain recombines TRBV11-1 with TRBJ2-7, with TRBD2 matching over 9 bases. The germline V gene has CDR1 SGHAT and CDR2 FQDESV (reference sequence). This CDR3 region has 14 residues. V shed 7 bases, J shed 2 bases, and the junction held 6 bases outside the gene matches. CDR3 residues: CASTPAGGAYEQYF. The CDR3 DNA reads TGTGCCAGCACCCCAGCGGGAGGCGCCTACGAGCAGTACTTC.

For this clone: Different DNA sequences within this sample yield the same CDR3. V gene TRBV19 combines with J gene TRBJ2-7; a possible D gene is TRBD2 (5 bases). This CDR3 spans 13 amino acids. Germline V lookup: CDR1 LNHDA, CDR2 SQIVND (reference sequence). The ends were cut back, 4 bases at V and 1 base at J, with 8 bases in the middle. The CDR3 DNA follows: TGTGCCAGTAGTAGCGGGTCGTCCTACGAGCAGTACTTC. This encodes CASSSGSSYEQYF.

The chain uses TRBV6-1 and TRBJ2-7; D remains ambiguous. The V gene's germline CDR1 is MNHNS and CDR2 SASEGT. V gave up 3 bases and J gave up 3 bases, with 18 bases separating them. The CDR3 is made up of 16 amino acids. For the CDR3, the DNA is TGTGCCAGCAGTGAGGGCGCAAGGGTCGTAGTCTACGAGCAGTACTTC. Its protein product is CASSEGARVVVYEQYF.

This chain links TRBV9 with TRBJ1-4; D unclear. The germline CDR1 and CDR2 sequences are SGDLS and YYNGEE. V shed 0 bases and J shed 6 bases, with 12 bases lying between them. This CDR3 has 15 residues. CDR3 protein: CASSVEARVHEKLFF. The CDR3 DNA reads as TGTGCCAGCAGCGTAGAGGCGAGGGTCCATGAAAAACTGTTTTTT.

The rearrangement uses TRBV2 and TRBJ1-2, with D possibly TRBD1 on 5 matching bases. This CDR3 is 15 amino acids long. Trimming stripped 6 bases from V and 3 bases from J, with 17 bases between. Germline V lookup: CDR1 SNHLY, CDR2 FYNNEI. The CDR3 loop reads CASRTPGREYYGYTF. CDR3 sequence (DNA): TGTGCCAGCAGGACCCCGGGACGGGAGTACTATGGCTACACCTTC. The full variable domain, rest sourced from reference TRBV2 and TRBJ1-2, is EPEVTQTPSHQVTQMGQEVILRCVPISNHLYFYWYRQILGQKVEFLVSFYNNEISEKSEIFDDQFSVERPDGSNFTLKIRSTKLEDSAMYFCASRTPGREYYGYTFGSGTRLTVV.

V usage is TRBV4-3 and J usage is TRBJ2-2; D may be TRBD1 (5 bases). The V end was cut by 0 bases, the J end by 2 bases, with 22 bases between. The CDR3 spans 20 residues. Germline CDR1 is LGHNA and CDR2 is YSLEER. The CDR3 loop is CASSQEGATRPNFNTGELFF. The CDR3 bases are TGCGCCAGCAGCCAAGAAGGGGCAACGAGGCCGAACTTCAACACCGGGGAGCTGTTTTTT.

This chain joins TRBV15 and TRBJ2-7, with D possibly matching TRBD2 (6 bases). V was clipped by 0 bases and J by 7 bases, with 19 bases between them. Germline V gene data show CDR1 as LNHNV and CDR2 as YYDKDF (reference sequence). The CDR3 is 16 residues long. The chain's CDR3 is CATSRDYGTRIREQYF. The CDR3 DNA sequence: TGTGCCACCAGCAGAGATTACGGGACTCGAATTAGGGAGCAGTACTTC.

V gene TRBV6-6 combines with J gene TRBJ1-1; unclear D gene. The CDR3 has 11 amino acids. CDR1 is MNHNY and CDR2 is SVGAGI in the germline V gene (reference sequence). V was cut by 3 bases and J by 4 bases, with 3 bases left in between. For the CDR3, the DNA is TGTGCCAGCAGTTATGGCACTGAAGCTTTCTTT. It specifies CASSYGTEAFF.

CDR3: CASSLPGNEQYF. The CDR3 DNA sequence: TGTGCCAGCAGCTTACCGGGGAACGAGCAGTACTTC. V gene TRBV7-6 combines with J gene TRBJ2-7; D is perhaps TRBD2 (5 bases). The CDR3 consists of 12 residues. CDR1 is SGHVS and CDR2 is FNYEAQ in the germline V gene. V was shortened by 2 bases and J by 5 bases, with 7 bases between the two germline ends.

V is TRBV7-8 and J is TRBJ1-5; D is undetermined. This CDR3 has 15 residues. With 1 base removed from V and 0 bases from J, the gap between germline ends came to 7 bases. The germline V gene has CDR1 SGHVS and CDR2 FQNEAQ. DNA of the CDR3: TGTGCCAGCAGCTTAGTCGGGAATAGCAATCAGCCCCAGCATTTT. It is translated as CASSLVGNSNQPQHF.

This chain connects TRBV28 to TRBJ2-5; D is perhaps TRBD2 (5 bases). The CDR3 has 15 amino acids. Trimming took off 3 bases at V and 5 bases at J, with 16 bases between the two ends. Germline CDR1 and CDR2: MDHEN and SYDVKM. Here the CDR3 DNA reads TGTGCCAGCAGTTTGGGAAATACGGGGTGGGAGACCCAGTACTTC. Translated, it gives CASSLGNTGWETQYF.

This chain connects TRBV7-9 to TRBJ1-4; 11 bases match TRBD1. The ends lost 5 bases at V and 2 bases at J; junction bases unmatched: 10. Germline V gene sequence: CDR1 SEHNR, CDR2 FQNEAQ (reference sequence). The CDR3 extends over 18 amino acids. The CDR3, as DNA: TGTGCCAGCAGCACACCCCGGGACAGGGGGTTCACTAATGAAAAACTGTTTTTT. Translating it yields CASSTPRDRGFTNEKLFF.

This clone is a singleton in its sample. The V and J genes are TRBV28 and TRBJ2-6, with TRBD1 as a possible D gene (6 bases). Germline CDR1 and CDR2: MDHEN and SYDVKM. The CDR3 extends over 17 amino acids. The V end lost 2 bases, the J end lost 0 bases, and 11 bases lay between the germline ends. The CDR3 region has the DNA TGTGCCAGCAGTTTAGTAGGGGGTCTCTCTGGGGCCAACGTCCTGACTTTC. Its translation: CASSLVGGLSGANVLTF.

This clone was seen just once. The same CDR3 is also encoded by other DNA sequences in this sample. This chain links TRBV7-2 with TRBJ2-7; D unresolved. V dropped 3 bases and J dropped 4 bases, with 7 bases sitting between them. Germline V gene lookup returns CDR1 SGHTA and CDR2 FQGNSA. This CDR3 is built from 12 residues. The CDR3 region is CASSFPSYEQYF. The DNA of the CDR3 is TGTGCCAGCAGCTTTCCATCGTACGAGCAGTACTTC.

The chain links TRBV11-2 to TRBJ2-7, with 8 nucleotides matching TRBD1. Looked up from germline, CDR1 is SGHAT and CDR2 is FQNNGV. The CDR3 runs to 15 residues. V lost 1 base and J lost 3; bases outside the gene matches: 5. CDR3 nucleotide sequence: TGTGCCAGCAGCTTAGTAGGGGACAGGTACTACGAGCAGTACTTC. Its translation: CASSLVGDRYYEQYF. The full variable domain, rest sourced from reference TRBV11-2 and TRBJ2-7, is EAGVAQSPRYKIIEKRQSVAFWCNPISGHATLYWYQQILGQGPKLLIQFQNNGVVDDSQLPKDRFSAERLKGVDSTLKIQPAKLEDSAVYLCASSLVGDRYYEQYFGPGTRLTVT.

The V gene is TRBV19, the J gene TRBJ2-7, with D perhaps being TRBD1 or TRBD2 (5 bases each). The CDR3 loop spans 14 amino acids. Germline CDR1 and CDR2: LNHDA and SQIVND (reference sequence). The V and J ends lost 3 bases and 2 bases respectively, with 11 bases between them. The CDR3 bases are TGTGCCAGTAGTATGGAGACGGGACCCTACGAGCAGTACTTC. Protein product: CASSMETGPYEQYF.

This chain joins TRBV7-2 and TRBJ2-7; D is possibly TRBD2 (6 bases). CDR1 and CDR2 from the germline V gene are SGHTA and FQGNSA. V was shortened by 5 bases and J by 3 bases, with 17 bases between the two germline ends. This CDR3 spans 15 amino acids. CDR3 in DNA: TGTGCCAGCAGCACATCCCTGTGGGGGGTCTACGAGCAGTACTTC. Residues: CASSTSLWGVYEQYF.

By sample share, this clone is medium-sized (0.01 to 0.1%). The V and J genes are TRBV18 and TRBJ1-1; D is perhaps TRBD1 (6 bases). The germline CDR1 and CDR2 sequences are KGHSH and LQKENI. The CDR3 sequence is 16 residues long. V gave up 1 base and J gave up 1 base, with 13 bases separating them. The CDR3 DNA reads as TGTGCCAGCTCACCACGTGGCAGGGGTTCGAACACTGAAGCTTTCTTT. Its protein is CASSPRGRGSNTEAFF. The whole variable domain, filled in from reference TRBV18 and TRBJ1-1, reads NAGVMQNPRHLVRRRGQEARLRCSPMKGHSHVYWYRQLPEEGLKFMVYLQKENIIDESGMPKERFSAEFPKEGPSILRIQQVVRGDSAAYFCASSPRGRGSNTEAFFGQGTRLTVV.

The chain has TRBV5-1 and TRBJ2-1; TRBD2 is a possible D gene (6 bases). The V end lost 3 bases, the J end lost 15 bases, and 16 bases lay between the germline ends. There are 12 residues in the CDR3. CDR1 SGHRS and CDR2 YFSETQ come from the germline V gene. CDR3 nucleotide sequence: TGCGCCAGCAGCTGGAGGGGAGACTCCCCGTTCTTC. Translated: CASSWRGDSPFF.

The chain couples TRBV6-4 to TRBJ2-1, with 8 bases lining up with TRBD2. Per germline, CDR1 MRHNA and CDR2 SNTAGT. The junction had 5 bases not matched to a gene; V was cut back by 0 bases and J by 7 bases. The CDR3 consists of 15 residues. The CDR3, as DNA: TGTGCCAGCAGTGACTCACCGGGAGGGCCAAATGAGCAGTTCTTC. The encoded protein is CASSDSPGGPNEQFF.

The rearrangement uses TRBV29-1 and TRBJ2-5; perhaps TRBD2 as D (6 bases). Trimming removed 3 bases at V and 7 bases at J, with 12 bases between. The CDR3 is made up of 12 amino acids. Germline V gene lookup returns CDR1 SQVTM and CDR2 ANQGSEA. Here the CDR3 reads CSVDWRGSTQYF. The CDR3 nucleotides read TGCAGCGTTGATTGGAGGGGATCGACCCAGTACTTC. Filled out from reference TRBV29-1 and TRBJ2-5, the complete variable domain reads SAVISQKPSRDICQRGTSLTIQCQVDSQVTMMFWYRQQPGQSLTLIATANQGSEATYESGFVIDKFPISRPNLTFSTLTVSNMSPEDSSIYLCSVDWRGSTQYFGPGTRLLVL.